Sequencing of this T cell receptor (beta chain) was carried out in a study of blood T cell repertoires in COVID-19. Overall study context: The study drew acute and convalescent COVID-19 samples from the United States, Italy and Spain. In each case, the material was cDNA or gDNA derived from T cells, B-cell-depleted T cells, or PBMCs.

A note on this clone: The same CDR3 is also encoded by other DNA sequences in this sample.

As processed by the authors: By means of reference gene primer amplification, nucleated cell counts were estimated. Using immunoSEQ multiplex PCR, the repertoire was profiled, and TCRdb retains in-frame clones only, with some absent. For V, J and clone size, that table is used; D and trimming come from the DNA. The sample carries 230,000 or so clones, roughly 87% recorded once. This receptor was taken from a middle-aged man with active or convalescent COVID-19. Sequenced material: peripheral blood.

The CDR3 DNA sequence: TGTGCCAGCAGCCTGGGGGGGGGCAATCAGCCCCAGCATTTT. Its protein product is CASSLGGGNQPQHF. This chain joins TRBV3-1 (or the pseudogene TRBV3-2) and TRBJ1-5; D might be TRBD1 (5 bases). Per the germline V gene, CDR1 is LGHDT and CDR2 is YNNKEL (reference sequence). CDR3 size: 14 residues. The V end was cut by 4 bases, the J end by 2 bases, with 9 bases between.